This TCR beta chain was recorded in a study of CD8 T cells in ankylosing spondylitis. TCRdb re-derived calls from the 5' RACE reads in MiXCR, one entry per CDR3 protein. The data contain 270,000 or so distinct CDR3 sequences, more than 15% of them singletons. This clonotype occurred many times. Germline V gene data show CDR1 as MNHEY and CDR2 as SVGEGT. V was clipped by 5 bases and J by 8 bases; unmatched bases: 6. The CDR3 extends over 13 amino acids. V is TRBV6-2 or TRBV6-3 and J is TRBJ1-5; 7 bases are a match to TRBD1. The specimen was blood, either unsorted or a sorted T cell fraction (not recorded which). This clonotype originated in a male donor with ankylosing spondylitis or in good health (not recorded which). CDR3 DNA: TGTGCCAGCAGTCGGGACAGCGGAAAGCCCCAGCATTTT. This sequence encodes CASSRDSGKPQHF.